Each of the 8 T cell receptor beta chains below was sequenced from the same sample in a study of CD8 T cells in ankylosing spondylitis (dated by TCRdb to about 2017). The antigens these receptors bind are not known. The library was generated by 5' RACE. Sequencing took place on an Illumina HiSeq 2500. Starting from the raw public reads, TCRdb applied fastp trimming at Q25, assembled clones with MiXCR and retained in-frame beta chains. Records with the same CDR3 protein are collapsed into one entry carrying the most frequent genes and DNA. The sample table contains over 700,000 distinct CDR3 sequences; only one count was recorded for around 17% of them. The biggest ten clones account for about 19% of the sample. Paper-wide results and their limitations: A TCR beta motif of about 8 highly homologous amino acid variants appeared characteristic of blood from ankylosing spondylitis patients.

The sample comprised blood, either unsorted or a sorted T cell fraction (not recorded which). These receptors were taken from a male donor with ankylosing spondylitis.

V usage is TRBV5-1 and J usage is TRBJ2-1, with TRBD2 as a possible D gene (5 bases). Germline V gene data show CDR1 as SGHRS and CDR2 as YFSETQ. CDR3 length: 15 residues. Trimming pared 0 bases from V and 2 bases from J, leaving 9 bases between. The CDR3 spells CASSLVAAAYNEQFF. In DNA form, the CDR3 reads TGCGCCAGCAGCTTGGTCGCAGCGGCCTACAATGAGCAGTTCTTC.

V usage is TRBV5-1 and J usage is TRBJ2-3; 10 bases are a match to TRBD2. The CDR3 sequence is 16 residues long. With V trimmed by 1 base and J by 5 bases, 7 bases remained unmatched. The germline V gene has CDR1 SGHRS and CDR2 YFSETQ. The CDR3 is CASSLITSGVGDTQYF. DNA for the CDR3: TGCGCCAGCAGCTTGATCACTAGCGGGGTTGGAGATACGCAGTATTTT.

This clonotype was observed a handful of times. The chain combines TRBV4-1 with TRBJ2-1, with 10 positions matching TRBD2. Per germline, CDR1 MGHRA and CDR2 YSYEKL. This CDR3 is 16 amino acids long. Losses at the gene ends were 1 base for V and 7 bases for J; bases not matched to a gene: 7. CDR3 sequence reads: CASSQVELAGVNEQFF. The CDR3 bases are TGCGCCAGCAGCCAAGTTGAGCTAGCGGGAGTGAATGAGCAGTTCTTC.

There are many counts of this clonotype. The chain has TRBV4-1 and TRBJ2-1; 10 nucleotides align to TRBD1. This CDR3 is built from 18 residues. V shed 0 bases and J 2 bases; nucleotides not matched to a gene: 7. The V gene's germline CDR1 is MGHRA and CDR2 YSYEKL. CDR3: CASSQDPAGTGAYNEQFF. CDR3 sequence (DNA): TGCGCCAGCAGCCAAGATCCGGCCGGGACAGGGGCCTACAATGAGCAGTTCTTC.

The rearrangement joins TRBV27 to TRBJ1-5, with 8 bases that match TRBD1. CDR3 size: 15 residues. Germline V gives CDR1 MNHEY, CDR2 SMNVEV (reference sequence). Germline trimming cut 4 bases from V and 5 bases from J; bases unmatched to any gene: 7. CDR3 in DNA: TGTGCCAGCAGTTCCCACAGGGGGGGCGATCAGCCCCAGCATTTT. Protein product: CASSSHRGGDQPQHF.

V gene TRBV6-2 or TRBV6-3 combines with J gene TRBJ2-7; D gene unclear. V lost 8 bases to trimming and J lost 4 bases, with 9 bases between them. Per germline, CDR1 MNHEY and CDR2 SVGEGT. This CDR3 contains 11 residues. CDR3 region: CASGQKYEQYF. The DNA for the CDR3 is TGTGCCAGCGGCCAGAAGTACGAGCAGTACTTC.

CDR3 sequence reads: CSARDLGTGGVYTGELFF. As DNA, the CDR3 is TGCAGTGCTAGAGATCTAGGGACAGGGGGAGTTTACACCGGGGAGCTGTTTTTT. The V call is TRBV20-1, the J call TRBJ2-2; 11 bases map to TRBD1. CDR1 is DFQATT and CDR2 is SNEGSKA in the germline V gene (reference sequence). There are 18 residues in the CDR3. Trimming cost V 0 bases and J 3 bases; bases outside gene matches: 9.

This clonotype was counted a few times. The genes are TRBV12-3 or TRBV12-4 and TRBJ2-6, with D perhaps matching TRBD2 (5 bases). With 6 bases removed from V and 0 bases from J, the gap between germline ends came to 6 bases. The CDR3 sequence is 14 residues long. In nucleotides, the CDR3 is TGTGCCAGCAGCGACTACTCTGGGGCCAACGTCCTGACTTTC. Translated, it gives CASSDYSGANVLTF.